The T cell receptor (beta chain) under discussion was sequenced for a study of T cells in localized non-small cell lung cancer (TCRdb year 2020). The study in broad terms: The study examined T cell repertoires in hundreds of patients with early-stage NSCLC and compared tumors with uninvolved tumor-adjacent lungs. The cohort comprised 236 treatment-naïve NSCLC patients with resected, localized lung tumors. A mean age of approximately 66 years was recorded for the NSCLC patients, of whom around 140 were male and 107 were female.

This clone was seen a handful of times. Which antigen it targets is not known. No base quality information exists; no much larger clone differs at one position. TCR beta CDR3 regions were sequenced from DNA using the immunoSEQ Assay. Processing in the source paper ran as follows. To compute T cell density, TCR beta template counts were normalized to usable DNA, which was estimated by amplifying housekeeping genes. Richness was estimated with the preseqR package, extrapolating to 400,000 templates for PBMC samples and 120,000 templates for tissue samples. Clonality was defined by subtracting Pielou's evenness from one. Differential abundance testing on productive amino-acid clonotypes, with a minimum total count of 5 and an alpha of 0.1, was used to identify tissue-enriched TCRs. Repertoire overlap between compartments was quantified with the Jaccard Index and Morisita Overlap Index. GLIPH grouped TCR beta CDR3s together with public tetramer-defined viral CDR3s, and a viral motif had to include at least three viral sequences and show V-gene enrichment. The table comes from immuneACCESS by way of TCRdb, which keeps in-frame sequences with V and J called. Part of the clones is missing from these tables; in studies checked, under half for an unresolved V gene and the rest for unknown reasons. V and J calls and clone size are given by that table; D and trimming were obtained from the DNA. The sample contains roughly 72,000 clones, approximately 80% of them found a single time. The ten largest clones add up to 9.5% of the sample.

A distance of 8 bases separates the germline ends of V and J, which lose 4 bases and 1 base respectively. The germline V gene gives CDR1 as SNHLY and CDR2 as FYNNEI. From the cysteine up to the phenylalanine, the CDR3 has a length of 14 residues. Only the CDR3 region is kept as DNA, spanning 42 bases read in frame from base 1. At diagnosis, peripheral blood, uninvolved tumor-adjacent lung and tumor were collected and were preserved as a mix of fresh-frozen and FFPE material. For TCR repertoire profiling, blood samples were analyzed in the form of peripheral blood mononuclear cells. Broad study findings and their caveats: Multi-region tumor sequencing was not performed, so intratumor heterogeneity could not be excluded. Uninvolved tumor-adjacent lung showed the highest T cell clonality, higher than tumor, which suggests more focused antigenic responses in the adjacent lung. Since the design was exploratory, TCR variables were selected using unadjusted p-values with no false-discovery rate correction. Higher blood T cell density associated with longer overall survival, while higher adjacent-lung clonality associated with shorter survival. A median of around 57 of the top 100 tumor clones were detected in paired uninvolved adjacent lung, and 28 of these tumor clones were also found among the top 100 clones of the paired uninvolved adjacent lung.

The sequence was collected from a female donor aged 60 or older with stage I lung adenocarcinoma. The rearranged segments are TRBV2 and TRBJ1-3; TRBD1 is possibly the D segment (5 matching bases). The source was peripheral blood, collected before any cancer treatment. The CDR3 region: CASSVTGSGNTIYF. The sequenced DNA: TGTGCCAGCAGTGTTACAGGTTCTGGAAACACCATATATTTT.